These 19 T cell receptor beta chains were sequenced from one sample in a study of blood T cell repertoires in COVID-19. Some clones are missing from TCRdb's copy, which holds only in-frame ones; the method was immunoSEQ multiplex PCR. The sample contains 250,000 or so clones, roughly 86% of which appear only once. Sequenced: PBMCs or T cells enriched from blood (not recorded which). The receptors were sampled from a woman in her 30s with acute COVID-19.

The genes are TRBV19 and TRBJ1-2, with D tentatively TRBD1 (6 bases). V lost 0 bases and J 2 bases, leaving 10 bases between the germline ends. CDR3 length: 15 amino acids. In germline, CDR1 is LNHDA, CDR2 SQIVND (reference sequence). The CDR3 nucleotides read TGTGCCAGTAGTATAGATCCAGGGGCAAACTATGGCTACACCTTC. Residues: CASSIDPGANYGYTF.

This clone was seen more than once but under ten times. V usage is TRBV7-2 and J usage is TRBJ1-3; 8 bases map to TRBD1. CDR3 length: 14 residues. With 3 bases clipped from V and 2 bases from J, the junction kept 0 bases outside the gene matches. Germline V gene sequence: CDR1 SGHTA, CDR2 FQGNSA. CDR3 region: CASSLDRAGNTIYF. The DNA for the CDR3 is TGTGCCAGCAGCTTGGACAGGGCTGGAAACACCATATATTTT.

Written as DNA, the CDR3 is TGTGCCAGCAGTTCCCTCAGGGGCTACACCTTC. Translation gives CASSSLRGYTF. This sequence joins TRBV12-3 or TRBV12-4 and TRBJ1-2; D unresolved. V was cut by 4 bases and J by 8 bases, with 8 bases left in between. The CDR3 contains 11 residues.

This chain joins TRBV6-2 or TRBV6-3 and TRBJ2-2, with 12 bases aligning to TRBD2. The CDR3 consists of 15 residues. Germline trimming cut 5 bases from V and 6 bases from J; bases unmatched to any gene: 4. Germline-derived CDR1 and CDR2 are MNHEY and SVGEGT. The CDR3 loop reads CASSRTSGVSGELFF. The CDR3 coding sequence is TGTGCCAGCAGTCGGACTAGCGGGGTATCCGGGGAGCTGTTTTTT.

CDR3 residues: CASSGNTEAFF. CDR3 DNA sequence: TGCGCCAGCTCCGGGAACACTGAAGCTTTCTTT. The J gene is TRBJ1-1, the V gene TRBV4-1; the D is unclear. Germline CDR1 and CDR2: MGHRA and YSYEKL. The CDR3 is 11 residues long. V lost 8 bases to trimming and J lost 1 base, with 5 bases between them.

The chain combines TRBV4-3 with TRBJ1-2; maybe TRBD1 (5 bases). The germline V and J ends were trimmed by 0 bases and 8 bases, with 16 bases remaining between them. The germline gives CDR1 LGHNA, CDR2 YSLEER. The CDR3 runs to 15 residues. CDR3 in DNA: TGCGCCAGCAGCCAAGATTGGGGAAGGGGCGACGGCTACACCTTC. Translation gives CASSQDWGRGDGYTF.

This clone was recorded only once. The chain combines TRBV15 with TRBJ1-4; weak D call: TRBD1 (5 bases). Germline V gene lookup returns CDR1 LNHNV and CDR2 YYDKDF (reference sequence). The CDR3 extends over 20 amino acids. Trimming stripped 0 bases from V and 2 bases from J, with 22 bases between. The chain's CDR3 is CATSRDTLMGGWYTNEKLFF. DNA of the CDR3: TGTGCCACCAGCAGAGATACCTTGATGGGGGGGTGGTACACTAATGAAAAACTGTTTTTT.

This clone was picked up one time. The rearrangement links TRBV5-5 to TRBJ1-2; D is unresolved. CDR1 is SGHKS and CDR2 is YYEKEE in the germline V gene (reference sequence). The CDR3 loop spans 12 amino acids. V gave up 4 bases and J gave up 7 bases, with 11 bases separating them. The DNA of the CDR3 is TGTGCCAGCAGCACTCCAGAGGGTGGCTACACCTTC. Its translation is CASSTPEGGYTF.

The chain carries TRBV7-2 and TRBJ2-7, with TRBD1 matching over 10 bases. V shed 5 bases, J shed 2 bases, and the junction held 9 bases outside the gene matches. The V gene's germline CDR1 is SGHTA and CDR2 FQGNSA. The CDR3 is 16 residues long. This chain's CDR3 is CASSLSLGTGAYEQYF. DNA of the CDR3: TGTGCCAGCAGCCTCTCCCTCGGGACAGGGGCCTACGAGCAGTACTTC.

The chain carries TRBV2 and TRBJ1-2; TRBD1 is a possible D gene (5 bases). This CDR3 has 17 residues. Trimming pared 1 base from V and 2 bases from J, leaving 17 bases between. Germline lookup yields CDR1 SNHLY and CDR2 FYNNEI. CDR3 region: CASSEVLGGLQNYGYTF. The CDR3 nucleotides read TGTGCCAGCAGTGAAGTGCTGGGGGGTCTGCAAAACTATGGCTACACCTTC. Using reference TRBV2 and TRBJ1-2 for the parts outside the CDR3, the full variable domain is EPEVTQTPSHQVTQMGQEVILRCVPISNHLYFYWYRQILGQKVEFLVSFYNNEISEKSEIFDDQFSVERPDGSNFTLKIRSTKLEDSAMYFCASSEVLGGLQNYGYTFGSGTRLTVV.

The chain recombines TRBV6-6 with TRBJ2-7; 11 bases align to TRBD1. The germline V gene encodes CDR1 MNHNY and CDR2 SVGAGI (reference sequence). The length of the CDR3 is 15 residues. V dropped 2 bases and J dropped 5; count of bases not matched to a gene: 5. In DNA form, the CDR3 reads TGTGCCAGCAGTTACCCGAAGGGACAGGGGGACGAGCAGTACTTC. This sequence encodes CASSYPKGQGDEQYF.

This chain joins TRBV6-1 and TRBJ1-4; no clear D gene. The CDR3 loop spans 16 amino acids. Germline lookup yields CDR1 MNHNS and CDR2 SASEGT. V was shortened by 2 bases and J by 2 bases, with 12 bases between the two germline ends. The CDR3 here is CASSEIGRVTNEKLFF. In nucleotides, the CDR3 is TGTGCCAGCAGTGAAATCGGGAGGGTTACTAATGAAAAACTGTTTTTT.

The chain employs TRBV19 and TRBJ2-7; 11 bases are shared with TRBD1. The V gene's germline CDR1 is LNHDA and CDR2 SQIVND (reference sequence). V lost 7 bases to trimming and J lost 3 bases; unmatched junction nucleotides: 8. There are 15 residues in the CDR3. The CDR3 here is CASNSGTGGIYEQYF. The CDR3 DNA follows: TGTGCCAGTAACTCTGGGACAGGGGGGATCTACGAGCAGTACTTC.

CDR3 in DNA: TGTGCCAGCAGCCGGGGACAGCAAAATTCACCCCTCCACTTT. Translated: CASSRGQQNSPLHF. This chain links TRBV7-6 with TRBJ1-6; 7 bases line up with TRBD1. Germline CDR1 SGHVS, CDR2 FNYEAQ. The CDR3 sequence is 14 residues long. V lost 5 bases, J lost 7 bases, and 5 bases stayed unmatched.

Concerning this clone: This same CDR3 is encoded by further DNA sequences in the sample. CDR3 nucleotide sequence: TGTGCCAGCAGCTTCGGCCAGGGGAATCAGCCCCAGCATTTT. It yields the protein CASSFGQGNQPQHF. This chain joins TRBV5-6 and TRBJ1-5; D perhaps matches TRBD1 (6 bases). Trimming took off 2 bases at V and 4 bases at J, with 10 bases between the two ends. The CDR3 is 14 amino acids. Germline CDR1 is SGHDT and CDR2 is YYEEEE.

DNA of the CDR3: TGTGCCAGCAGCCAAGATCAGGGAAATCAGCCCCAGCATTTT. It encodes CASSQDQGNQPQHF. V and J are TRBV3-1 (or the pseudogene TRBV3-2) and TRBJ1-5; TRBD1 is a possible D gene (5 bases). CDR1 and CDR2 from the germline V gene are LGHDT and YNNKEL (reference sequence). The CDR3 has 14 amino acids. Deletions cut 0 bases from V and 4 bases from J, with 7 bases between.

The V and J genes are TRBV7-8 and TRBJ2-7; 8 nucleotides agree with TRBD1. The CDR3 runs 16 residues. The J segment lost 3 bases and the V segment lost 1 base, leaving 8 bases of the junction unmatched. Germline V lookup: CDR1 SGHVS, CDR2 FQNEAQ. The DNA of the CDR3 is TGTGCCAGCAGCTTAGGAGGGGGACAGGAGAACTACGAGCAGTACTTC. It specifies CASSLGGGQENYEQYF.

The chain joins TRBV9 to TRBJ2-2; 9 bases agree with TRBD1. Germline V gene data show CDR1 as SGDLS and CDR2 as YYNGEE. The CDR3 is 14 residues long. The V segment lost 4 bases and the J segment 9 bases; nucleotides outside the gene matches: 7. In nucleotides, the CDR3 is TGTGCCAGCAGCCCCTCGGGACAGGGCCGGGAGCTGTTTTTT. Its protein product is CASSPSGQGRELFF.

On this clone: The junction shows a germline mismatch at one end, possibly a read error. The chain joins TRBV9 to TRBJ1-1, with unresolved D. This CDR3 contains 13 residues. CDR1 is SGDLS and CDR2 is YYNGEE in the germline V gene. The CDR3 loop reads CASSPGLKTEAFF. CDR3 nucleotides: TGTGCCAGCAGCCCGGGGTTGAAGACTGAAGCTTTCTTT.